This is a list of T cell receptor beta chains from one sample in a study of T-cell memory formation after mild COVID-19. TCRdb re-called the 5' RACE reads with MiXCR, one entry per CDR3 protein. Counted here are about half a million distinct CDR3 sequences, roughly 18% occurring once; the ten biggest clones make up approximately 13%. The sample was PBMCs or a T cell subset sorted from them (not recorded which). All receptors derive from an adult woman who had mild COVID-19 (a few samples of this study predate the infection). Cell type and time point are not known. Each CDR3 is given with its conserved first and last residue. Fields, in order: D gene, J gene, clone size, V gene, CDR3 DNA, CDR3 protein. A D gene is named only where the DNA matches it firmly. Clone size, where shown, is once, few, many, or a class for clones that have expanded.

D gene: NA; J gene: TRBJ2-1; clone size: many; V gene: TRBV9; CDR3 DNA: TGTGCCAGCAGCGTCTTTTCTGGTCCCTCCGGCTCCTACAATGAGCAGTTCTTC; CDR3 protein: CASSVFSGPSGSYNEQFF
D gene: NA; J gene: TRBJ1-1; clone size: few; V gene: TRBV5-5; CDR3 DNA: TGTGCCAGCAGCCCGACACTCAACGGGCCAGGGTGGAACACTGAAGCTTTCTTT; CDR3 protein: CASSPTLNGPGWNTEAFF
D gene: NA; J gene: TRBJ2-3; clone size: few; V gene: TRBV7-3; CDR3 DNA: TGTGCCAGCAGCCCTATTGGGGGCGGGAGAACAGATACGCAGTATTTT; CDR3 protein: CASSPIGGGRTDTQYF
D gene: NA; J gene: TRBJ2-1; clone size: NA; V gene: TRBV7-9; CDR3 DNA: TGTGCCAGCAGCTTAGTCGTCGACTACAATGAGCAGTTCTTC; CDR3 protein: CASSLVVDYNEQFF
D gene: NA; J gene: TRBJ2-6; clone size: NA; V gene: TRBV5-1; CDR3 DNA: TGCGCCAGCAGCCCGGTTGGAGCGTCTGGGGCCAACGTCCTGACTTTC; CDR3 protein: CASSPVGASGANVLTF
D gene: NA; J gene: TRBJ2-6; clone size: NA; V gene: TRBV29-1; CDR3 DNA: TGCAGCGTTGTCGGGGGCGCTGGGGCCAACGTCCTGACTTTC; CDR3 protein: CSVVGGAGANVLTF
D gene: TRBD2; J gene: TRBJ2-1; clone size: NA; V gene: TRBV5-4; CDR3 DNA: TGTGCCAGCAGCTTGAAGGCAACTAGCGGGGCTCTCTACAATGAGCAGTTCTTC; CDR3 protein: CASSLKATSGALYNEQFF
D gene: NA; J gene: TRBJ2-5; clone size: NA; V gene: TRBV24-1; CDR3 DNA: TGTGCCACCAGGGGAGGATCCCAAGAGACCCAGTACTTC; CDR3 protein: CATRGGSQETQYF
D gene: NA; J gene: TRBJ1-1; clone size: few; V gene: TRBV7-9; CDR3 DNA: TGTGCCAGCAGCTTACGGGACGCAGGGGCAGCTTTCTTT; CDR3 protein: CASSLRDAGAAFF
D gene: NA; J gene: TRBJ2-7; clone size: NA; V gene: TRBV6-6; CDR3 DNA: TGTGCCAGCAGTCCTACAACGGGGGCCGGCCTAGGGGTCTACGAGCAGTACTTC; CDR3 protein: CASSPTTGAGLGVYEQYF
D gene: NA; J gene: TRBJ1-4; clone size: few; V gene: TRBV7-6; CDR3 DNA: TGTGCCAGCAGCCCCCTGGGGATTAATGAAAAACTGTTTTTT; CDR3 protein: CASSPLGINEKLFF
D gene: TRBD2; J gene: TRBJ2-3; clone size: few; V gene: TRBV20-1; CDR3 DNA: TGCAGTGCTAGACCCACGACTAGCGGGAGGTCAGATACGCAGTATTTT; CDR3 protein: CSARPTTSGRSDTQYF
D gene: NA; J gene: TRBJ2-7; clone size: NA; V gene: TRBV12-3/TRBV12-4; CDR3 DNA: TGTGCCAGCAGTAAAGACTACGAGCAGTACTTC; CDR3 protein: CASSKDYEQYF
D gene: TRBD2; J gene: TRBJ2-1; clone size: NA; V gene: TRBV7-2; CDR3 DNA: TGTGCCAGCAGCTTGAGCGGGACCTACTACAATGAGCAGTTCTTC; CDR3 protein: CASSLSGTYYNEQFF
D gene: NA; J gene: TRBJ1-5; clone size: few; V gene: TRBV7-6; CDR3 DNA: TGTGCCAGCAGCTTAGGGACGGGGGTTAGCGGTCAGCCCCAGCATTTT; CDR3 protein: CASSLGTGVSGQPQHF
D gene: NA; J gene: TRBJ2-7; clone size: few; V gene: TRBV12-3/TRBV12-4; CDR3 DNA: TGTGCCAGCAGTTTCGACGGAGGGCTTTCCGAGCAGTACTTC; CDR3 protein: CASSFDGGLSEQYF
D gene: NA; J gene: TRBJ2-7; clone size: NA; V gene: TRBV5-1; CDR3 DNA: TGCGCCAGCAGCTTGGTATCGGACAGATCCTACGAGCAGTACTTC; CDR3 protein: CASSLVSDRSYEQYF
D gene: NA; J gene: TRBJ2-7; clone size: few; V gene: TRBV12-3/TRBV12-4; CDR3 DNA: TGTGCCAGCAGTTTAGTCCGGCCCGAGCAGTACTTC; CDR3 protein: CASSLVRPEQYF
D gene: TRBD2; J gene: TRBJ2-2; clone size: NA; V gene: TRBV12-3/TRBV12-4; CDR3 DNA: TGTGCCAGCAGTTTACGGCTAGCGGGGACCGGGGAGCTGTTTTTT; CDR3 protein: CASSLRLAGTGELFF
D gene: TRBD1; J gene: TRBJ1-2; clone size: few; V gene: TRBV5-1; CDR3 DNA: TGCGCCAGCAGCAAAAGGACAGGGGGAAGTGGCTACACCTTC; CDR3 protein: CASSKRTGGSGYTF
D gene: NA; J gene: TRBJ2-7; clone size: NA; V gene: TRBV24-1; CDR3 DNA: TGTGCCACCAGTGATCCAACCCGCCGCGAGCAGTACTTC; CDR3 protein: CATSDPTRREQYF
D gene: NA; J gene: TRBJ1-6; clone size: once; V gene: TRBV5-1; CDR3 DNA: TGCGCCAGCAGCATTGGACACCAGGGTCCCAATTCACCCCTCCACTTT; CDR3 protein: CASSIGHQGPNSPLHF
D gene: NA; J gene: TRBJ1-1; clone size: few; V gene: TRBV5-1; CDR3 DNA: TGCGCCAGCAGCTCCGACAGTGGTGAAGCTTTCTTT; CDR3 protein: CASSSDSGEAFF
D gene: NA; J gene: TRBJ1-6; clone size: few; V gene: TRBV12-3/TRBV12-4; CDR3 DNA: TGTGCCAGCAGTTCCCGGACAAATTCACCCCTCCACTTT; CDR3 protein: CASSSRTNSPLHF
D gene: NA; J gene: TRBJ1-1; clone size: NA; V gene: TRBV12-3/TRBV12-4; CDR3 DNA: TGTGCCAGCAGTTCACAACAGCCTGGGAACACTGAAGCTTTCTTT; CDR3 protein: CASSSQQPGNTEAFF
D gene: NA; J gene: TRBJ1-1; clone size: NA; V gene: TRBV27; CDR3 DNA: TGTGCCAGCAGTCCCGGCCTGATCTTGAACACTGAAGCTTTCTTT; CDR3 protein: CASSPGLILNTEAFF
D gene: TRBD1; J gene: TRBJ2-7; clone size: few; V gene: TRBV2; CDR3 DNA: TGTGCCAGCAGTGAAACTGCAGGGGGACCCTACGAGCAGTACTTC; CDR3 protein: CASSETAGGPYEQYF
D gene: TRBD1; J gene: TRBJ2-5; clone size: NA; V gene: TRBV6-2/TRBV6-3; CDR3 DNA: TGTGCCAGCAGTCACGACAGGGGGCCAGAGACCCAGTACTTC; CDR3 protein: CASSHDRGPETQYF
D gene: TRBD2; J gene: TRBJ2-1; clone size: NA; V gene: TRBV20-1; CDR3 DNA: TGCAGTGCTAGAGATCCTAGCGGGAGGGGCTCCTACAATGAGCAGTTCTTC; CDR3 protein: CSARDPSGRGSYNEQFF
D gene: NA; J gene: TRBJ2-3; clone size: few; V gene: TRBV19; CDR3 DNA: TGTGCCAGTAGTATCGCCCGGGGGGCTGAGAAAGATACGCAGTATTTT; CDR3 protein: CASSIARGAEKDTQYF
D gene: NA; J gene: TRBJ2-5; clone size: NA; V gene: TRBV7-8; CDR3 DNA: TGTGCCAGCAGCTGGACATACCAAGAGACCCAGTACTTC; CDR3 protein: CASSWTYQETQYF
D gene: NA; J gene: TRBJ1-5; clone size: few; V gene: TRBV7-6; CDR3 DNA: TGTGCCAGCAGCTTAGCCGGCGGTTTTGGCAATCAGCCCCAGCATTTT; CDR3 protein: CASSLAGGFGNQPQHF
D gene: NA; J gene: TRBJ2-1; clone size: NA; V gene: TRBV4-2; CDR3 DNA: TGTGCCAGCAGCCAAGATGGGGATGAGCAGTTCTTC; CDR3 protein: CASSQDGDEQFF
D gene: NA; J gene: TRBJ2-2; clone size: NA; V gene: TRBV7-3; CDR3 DNA: TGTGCCAGCAGCCATGGGGGGCACACCGGGGAGCTGTTTTTT; CDR3 protein: CASSHGGHTGELFF
D gene: NA; J gene: TRBJ2-3; clone size: few; V gene: TRBV15; CDR3 DNA: TGTGCCACCAGCAGAGTCAGGAGTAACACAGATACGCAGTATTTT; CDR3 protein: CATSRVRSNTDTQYF